This section outlines one T cell receptor (beta chain) sequence together with its context. The data belong to a study of shared clonotypes between healthy human individuals. TCRdb keeps only in-frame clones here, not all; method: immunoSEQ multiplex PCR. The profile shows about a million clones, approximately 80% of them singletons. The CDR3 sequence is 14 residues long. Germline lookup yields CDR1 SGHRS and CDR2 YFSETQ. The V gene lost 2 bases and the J gene lost 2 bases, with 11 bases spanning the gap. This sequence joins TRBV5-1 and TRBJ2-7; perhaps D is TRBD1 or TRBD2 (6 bases each). The sequence was obtained from a man younger than 35 in good health. The sequencing input was memory CD4+ T cells sorted from blood. Subset meaning: CD45RA-negative fraction. CDR3 sequence (DNA): TGCGCCAGCAGCTTAGGGGGGACCCCCTACGAGCAGTACTTC. Its protein product is CASSLGGTPYEQYF.